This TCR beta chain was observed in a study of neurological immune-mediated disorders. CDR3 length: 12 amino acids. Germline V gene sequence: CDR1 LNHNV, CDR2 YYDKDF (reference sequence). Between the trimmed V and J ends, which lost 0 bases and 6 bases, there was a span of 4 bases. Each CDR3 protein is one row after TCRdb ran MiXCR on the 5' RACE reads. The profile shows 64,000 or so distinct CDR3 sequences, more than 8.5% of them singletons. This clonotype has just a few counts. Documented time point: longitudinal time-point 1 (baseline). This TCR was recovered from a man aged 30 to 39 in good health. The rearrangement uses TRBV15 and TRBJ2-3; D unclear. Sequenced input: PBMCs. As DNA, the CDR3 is TGTGCCACCAGCAGAGATAGGGATACGCAGTATTTT. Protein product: CATSRDRDTQYF.